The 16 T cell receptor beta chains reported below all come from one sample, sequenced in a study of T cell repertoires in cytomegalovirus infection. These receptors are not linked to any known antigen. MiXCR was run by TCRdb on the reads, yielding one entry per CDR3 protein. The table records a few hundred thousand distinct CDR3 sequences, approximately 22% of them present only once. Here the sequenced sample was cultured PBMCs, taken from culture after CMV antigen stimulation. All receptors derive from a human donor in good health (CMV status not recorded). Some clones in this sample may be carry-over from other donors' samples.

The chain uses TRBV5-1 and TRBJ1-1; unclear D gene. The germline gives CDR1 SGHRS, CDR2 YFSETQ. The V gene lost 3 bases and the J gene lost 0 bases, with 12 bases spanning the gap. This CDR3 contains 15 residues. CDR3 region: CASSYSGRVNTEAFF. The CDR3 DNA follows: TGCGCCAGCAGCTATTCCGGACGGGTGAACACTGAAGCTTTCTTT.

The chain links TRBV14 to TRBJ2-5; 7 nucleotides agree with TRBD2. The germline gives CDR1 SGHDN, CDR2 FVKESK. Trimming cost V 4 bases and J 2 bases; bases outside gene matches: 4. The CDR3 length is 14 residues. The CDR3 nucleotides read TGTGCCAGCAGCCCCTACGGGGGGCAAGAGACCCAGTACTTC. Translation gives CASSPYGGQETQYF.

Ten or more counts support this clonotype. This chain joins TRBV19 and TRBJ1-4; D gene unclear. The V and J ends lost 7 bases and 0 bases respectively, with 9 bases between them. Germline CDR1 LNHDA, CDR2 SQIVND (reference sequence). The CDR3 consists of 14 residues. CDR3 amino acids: CASKERATNEKLFF. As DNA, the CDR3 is TGTGCCAGTAAGGAAAGGGCAACTAATGAAAAACTGTTTTTT.

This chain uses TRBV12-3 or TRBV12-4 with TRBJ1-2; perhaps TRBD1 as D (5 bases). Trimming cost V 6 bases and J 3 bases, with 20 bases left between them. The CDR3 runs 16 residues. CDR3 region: CASRSSGTRRDYGYTF. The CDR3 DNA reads TGTGCCAGCAGATCGTCCGGGACGAGGAGGGACTATGGCTACACCTTC.

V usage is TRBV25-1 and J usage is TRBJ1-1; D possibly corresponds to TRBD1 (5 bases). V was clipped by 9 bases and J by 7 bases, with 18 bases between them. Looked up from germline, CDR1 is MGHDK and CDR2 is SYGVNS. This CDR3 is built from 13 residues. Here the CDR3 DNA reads TGTGCCAGTCTGGGACTGGTGTTCGGTGAAGCTTTCTTT. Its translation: CASLGLVFGEAFF.

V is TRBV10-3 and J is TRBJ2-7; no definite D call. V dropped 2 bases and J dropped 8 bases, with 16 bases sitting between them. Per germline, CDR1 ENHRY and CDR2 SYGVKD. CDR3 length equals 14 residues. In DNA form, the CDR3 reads TGTGCCATCAGTGAGGGCCTGGCTACGAATCAGCAGTACTTC. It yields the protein CAISEGLATNQQYF.

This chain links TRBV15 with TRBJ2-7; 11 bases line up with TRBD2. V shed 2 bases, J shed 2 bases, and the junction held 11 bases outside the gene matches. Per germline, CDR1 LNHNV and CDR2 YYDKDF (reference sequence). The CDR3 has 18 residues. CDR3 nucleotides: TGTGCCACCAGCAGATTACAAACTAGCGGGGGAACCACCTACGAGCAGTACTTC. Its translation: CATSRLQTSGGTTYEQYF. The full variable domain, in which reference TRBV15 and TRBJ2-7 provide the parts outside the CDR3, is DAMVIQNPRYQVTQFGKPVTLSCSQTLNHNVMYWYQQKSSQAPKLLFHYYDKDFNNEADTPDNFQSRRPNTSFCFLDIRSPGLGDTAMYLCATSRLQTSGGTTYEQYFGPGTRLTVT.

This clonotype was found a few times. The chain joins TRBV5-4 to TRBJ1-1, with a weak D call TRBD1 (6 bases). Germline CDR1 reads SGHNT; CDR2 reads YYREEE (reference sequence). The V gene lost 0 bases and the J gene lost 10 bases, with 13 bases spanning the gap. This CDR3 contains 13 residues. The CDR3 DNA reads TGTGCCAGCAGCTTGGAGAGGGGGAGAGGAGCTTTCTTT. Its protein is CASSLERGRGAFF.

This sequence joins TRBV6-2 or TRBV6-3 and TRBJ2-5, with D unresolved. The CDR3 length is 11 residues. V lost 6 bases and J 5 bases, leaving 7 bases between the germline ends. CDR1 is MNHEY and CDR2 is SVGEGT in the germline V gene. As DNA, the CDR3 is TGTGCCAGCAGGACAATGGAGACCCAGTACTTC. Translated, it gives CASRTMETQYF.

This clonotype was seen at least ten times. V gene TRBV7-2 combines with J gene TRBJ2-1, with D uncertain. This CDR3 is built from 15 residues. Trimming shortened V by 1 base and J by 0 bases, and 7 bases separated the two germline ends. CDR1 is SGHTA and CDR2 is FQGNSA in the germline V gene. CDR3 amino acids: CASSLGASSYNEQFF. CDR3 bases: TGTGCCAGCAGCTTAGGGGCTAGCTCCTACAATGAGCAGTTCTTC.

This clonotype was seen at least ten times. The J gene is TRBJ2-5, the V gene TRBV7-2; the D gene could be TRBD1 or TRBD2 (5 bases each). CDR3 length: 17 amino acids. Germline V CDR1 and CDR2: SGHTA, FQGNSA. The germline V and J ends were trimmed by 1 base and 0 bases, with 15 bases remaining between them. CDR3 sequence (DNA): TGTGCCAGCAGCTTAGGTCTGGGACCGATGTACCAAGAGACCCAGTACTTC. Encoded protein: CASSLGLGPMYQETQYF.

The CDR3: CASSHADRGFTEAFF. The CDR3 nucleotides are TGCGCCAGCAGCCACGCCGACAGGGGCTTCACTGAAGCTTTCTTT. This rearrangement joins TRBV4-1 to TRBJ1-1, with 8 bases aligning to TRBD1. Germline V gene data show CDR1 as MGHRA and CDR2 as YSYEKL. The J segment lost 4 bases and the V segment lost 3 bases, leaving 7 bases of the junction unmatched. The CDR3 is 15 residues long.

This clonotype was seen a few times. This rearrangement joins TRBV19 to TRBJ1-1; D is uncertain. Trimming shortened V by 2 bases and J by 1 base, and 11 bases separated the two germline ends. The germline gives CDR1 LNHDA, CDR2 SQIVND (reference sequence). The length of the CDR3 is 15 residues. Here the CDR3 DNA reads TGTGCCAGTAGTATAATGAGGGCGGAGAACACTGAAGCTTTCTTT. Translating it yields CASSIMRAENTEAFF.

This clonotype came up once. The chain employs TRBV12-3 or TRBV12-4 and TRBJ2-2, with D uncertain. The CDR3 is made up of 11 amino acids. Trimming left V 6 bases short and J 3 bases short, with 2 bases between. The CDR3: CASRYTGELFF. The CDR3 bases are TGTGCCAGCAGGTACACCGGGGAGCTGTTTTTT.

The CDR3 bases are TGTGCCAGCAGACCCGGGACGATGGCTTGGGAGACCCAGTACTTC. This translates into CASRPGTMAWETQYF. This chain links TRBV6-2 or TRBV6-3 with TRBJ2-5, with D perhaps given as TRBD1 or TRBD2 (5 bases each). The V and J ends lost 6 bases and 5 bases respectively, with 19 bases between them. This CDR3 region has 15 residues. Germline CDR1 MNHEY, CDR2 SVGEGT.

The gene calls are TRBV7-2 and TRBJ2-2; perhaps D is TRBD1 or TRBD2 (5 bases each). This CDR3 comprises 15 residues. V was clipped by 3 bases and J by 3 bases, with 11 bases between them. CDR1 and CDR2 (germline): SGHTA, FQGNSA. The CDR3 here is CASSFRVGDTGELFF. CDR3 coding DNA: TGTGCCAGCAGCTTCAGGGTGGGGGACACCGGGGAGCTGTTTTTT.